The 13 T cell receptor beta chains reported below all come from one sample, sequenced in a study of cytomegalovirus exposure and HLA in healthy donors. Produced via immunoSEQ multiplex PCR; TCRdb's table is partial and in-frame only. The sample carries 250,000 to 350,000 clones, about 90% recorded once. What was sequenced was PBMCs. These receptors were collected from a woman aged 25 to 39 in good health and CMV-seropositive.

The gene calls are TRBV7-2 and TRBJ2-7; 8 bases align to TRBD1. With 2 bases clipped from V and 5 bases from J, the junction kept 2 bases outside the gene matches. There are 13 residues in the CDR3. CDR1 and CDR2 from the germline V gene are SGHTA and FQGNSA. The CDR3 sequence: CASSLRQGHEQYF. The CDR3 region has the DNA TGTGCCAGCAGCTTAAGACAGGGGCACGAGCAGTACTTC.

The DNA for the CDR3 is TGTGCCTGGAGCGAAGGGGGGCCCCTCCACTTT. This codes for CAWSEGGPLHF. The genes are TRBV30 and TRBJ1-6, with D perhaps TRBD1 (6 bases). Germline V gene lookup returns CDR1 GTSNPN and CDR2 SVGIG (reference sequence). With 3 bases removed from V and 13 bases from J, the gap between germline ends came to 10 bases. This CDR3 spans 11 amino acids.

Concerning this clone itself: Its ends do not fully match the called genes, so a read error is possible. The chain links TRBV13 to TRBJ1-1; D remains unclear. The CDR3 is 13 residues long. Germline V gene data show CDR1 as PRHDT and CDR2 as FYEKMQ (reference sequence). The CDR3 bases are TGTGCCAGCAGCTTATCGGGAAACAGTGAAGCTTTCTTT. Protein: CASSLSGNSEAFF.

The chain links TRBV7-9 to TRBJ2-3; 8 positions match TRBD2. The germline V gene has CDR1 SEHNR and CDR2 FQNEAQ (reference sequence). CDR3 length: 17 residues. J gave up 10 bases and V 5 bases, and 20 bases lay outside the gene matches. The CDR3 DNA reads TGTGCCAGCAGCCAAGATTTTAGCGGGGACCCAACGGGGTCGCAGTATTTT. It yields the protein CASSQDFSGDPTGSQYF.

This sequence joins TRBV27 and TRBJ2-1; D perhaps matches TRBD1 (5 bases). Trimming shortened V by 2 bases and J by 9 bases, and 14 bases separated the two germline ends. There are 14 residues in the CDR3. Germline V gives CDR1 MNHEY, CDR2 SMNVEV (reference sequence). CDR3 sequence: CASSLRTSFGEQFF. The CDR3 DNA sequence: TGTGCCAGCAGTTTAAGGACATCGTTCGGTGAGCAGTTCTTC.

The rearrangement joins TRBV6-1 to TRBJ2-7; TRBD2 aligns across 12 bases. The V and J ends lost 4 bases and 2 bases, in that order; junction bases with no gene match: 3. CDR3 length equals 15 residues. Germline V gene sequence: CDR1 MNHNS, CDR2 SASEGT. The CDR3 loop reads CASSALAGGPYEQYF. The CDR3 DNA is TGTGCCAGCAGTGCGCTAGCGGGGGGGCCCTACGAGCAGTACTTC.

The count of this clone is one. The chain has TRBV29-1 and TRBJ2-6; perhaps D is TRBD1 or TRBD2 (5 bases each). V lost 2 bases to trimming and J lost 0 bases, with 26 bases between them. The germline V gene encodes CDR1 SQVTM and CDR2 ANQGSEA. The CDR3 spans 21 residues. The CDR3 DNA follows: TGCAGCGTTGAAAAGGGTCAACCACGCCCGGGGCAGTCCTCTGGGGCCAACGTCCTGACTTTC. Protein product: CSVEKGQPRPGQSSGANVLTF.

This clone was picked up one time. The chain uses TRBV6-1 and TRBJ1-4; D is uncertain. This CDR3 region has 13 residues. V lost 1 base to trimming and J lost 8 bases, with 8 bases between them. Germline CDR1 reads MNHNS; CDR2 reads SASEGT. For the CDR3, the DNA is TGTGCCAGCAGTGAAGTGTCGCGCGAAAAACTGTTTTTT. It encodes CASSEVSREKLFF.

A remark on this clone: An end of the junction does not agree with germline; a read error may underlie this. The genes are TRBV19 and TRBJ2-1; 8 positions agree with TRBD2. The CDR3 covers 18 residues. Germline V gives CDR1 LNHDA, CDR2 SQIVND (reference sequence). The CDR3 loop is CASSKLAGTFSSYNEQFF. The CDR3 DNA reads as TGTGCCAGCAGTAAATTAGCGGGGACTTTCAGCTCCTACAATGAGCAGTTCTTC. The complete variable domain, with remaining parts taken from reference TRBV19 and TRBJ2-1, reads DGGITQSPKYLFRKEGQNVTLSCEQNLNHDAMYWYRQDPGQGLRLIYYSQIVNDFQKGDIAEGYSVSREKKESFPLTVTSAQKNPTAFYLCASSKLAGTFSSYNEQFFGPGTRLTVL.

V and J are TRBV2 and TRBJ2-5; possibly TRBD1 for D (6 bases). The CDR3 runs 16 residues. Per the germline V gene, CDR1 is SNHLY and CDR2 is FYNNEI. Trimming pared 2 bases from V and 2 bases from J, leaving 15 bases between. CDR3 residues: CASSERAGTQQETQYF. In DNA form, the CDR3 reads TGTGCCAGCAGTGAACGCGCCGGGACACAACAAGAGACCCAGTACTTC.

The gene calls are TRBV9 and TRBJ2-5; D is uncertain. This CDR3 is 14 amino acids long. With 4 bases removed from V and 5 bases from J, the gap between germline ends came to 15 bases. CDR1 is SGDLS and CDR2 is YYNGEE in the germline V gene. The CDR3 sequence: CASSPQVVRETQYF. In DNA form, the CDR3 reads TGTGCCAGCAGCCCCCAGGTAGTACGGGAGACCCAGTACTTC.

In this sample, this clone turned up once. The V gene is TRBV4-3, the J gene TRBJ2-7; perhaps TRBD2 as D (6 bases). CDR1 is LGHNA and CDR2 is YSLEER in the germline V gene. Trimming took 4 bases from V and 3 from J, leaving 16 bases between them. The CDR3 loop spans 15 amino acids. CDR3 amino acids: CASSLRGAGLYEQYF. The CDR3 DNA reads TGCGCCAGCAGCCTTCGTGGGGCGGGACTCTACGAGCAGTACTTC.

The CDR3 is CASRLTQLNTDTQYF. The CDR3 coding sequence is TGTGCCAGCAGACTTACTCAGTTAAACACAGATACGCAGTATTTT. The rearrangement uses TRBV6-1 and TRBJ2-3; D uncertain. Germline V gene data show CDR1 as MNHNS and CDR2 as SASEGT. The CDR3 runs 15 residues. The V end lost 6 bases, the J end lost 2 bases, and 15 bases lay between the germline ends.